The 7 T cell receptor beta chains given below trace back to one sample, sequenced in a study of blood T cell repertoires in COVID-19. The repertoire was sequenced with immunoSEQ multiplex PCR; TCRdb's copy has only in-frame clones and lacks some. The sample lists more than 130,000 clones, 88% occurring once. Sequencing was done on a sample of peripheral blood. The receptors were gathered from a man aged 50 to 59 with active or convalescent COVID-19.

CDR3 nucleotide sequence: TGTGCCAGCAGTGATGGGCTAGCGGGAGGGGGAGGCTACGAGCAGTACTTC. Translating gives CASSDGLAGGGGYEQYF. The chain recombines TRBV2 with TRBJ2-7; 12 bases line up with TRBD2. Germline V gives CDR1 SNHLY, CDR2 FYNNEI. This CDR3 region has 17 residues. Losses at the gene ends were 3 bases for V and 3 bases for J; bases not matched to a gene: 9.

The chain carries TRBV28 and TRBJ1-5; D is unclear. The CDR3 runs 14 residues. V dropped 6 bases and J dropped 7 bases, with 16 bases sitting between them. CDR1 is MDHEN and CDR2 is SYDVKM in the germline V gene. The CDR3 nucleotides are TGTGCCAGCAGACGGACGGCGGGGATCCAGCCCCAGCATTTT. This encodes CASRRTAGIQPQHF. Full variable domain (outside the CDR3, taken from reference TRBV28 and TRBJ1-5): DVKVTQSSRYLVKRTGEKVFLECVQDMDHENMFWYRQDPGLGLRLIYFSYDVKMKEKGDIPEGYSVSREKKERFSLILESASTNQTSMYLCASRRTAGIQPQHFGDGTRLSIL.

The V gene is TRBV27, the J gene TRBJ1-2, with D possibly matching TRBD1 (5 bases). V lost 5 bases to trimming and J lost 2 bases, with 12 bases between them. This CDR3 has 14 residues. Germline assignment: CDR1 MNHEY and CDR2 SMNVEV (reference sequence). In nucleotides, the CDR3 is TGTGCCAGCAGTGACCTCCGACAGAACTATGGCTACACCTTC. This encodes CASSDLRQNYGYTF.

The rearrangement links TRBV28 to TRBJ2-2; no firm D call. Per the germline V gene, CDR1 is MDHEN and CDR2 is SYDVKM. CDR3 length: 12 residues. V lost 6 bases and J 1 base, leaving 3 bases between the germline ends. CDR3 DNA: TGTGCCAGCAGGAGGAACACCGGGGAGCTGTTTTTT. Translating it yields CASRRNTGELFF. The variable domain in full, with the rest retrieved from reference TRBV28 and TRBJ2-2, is DVKVTQSSRYLVKRTGEKVFLECVQDMDHENMFWYRQDPGLGLRLIYFSYDVKMKEKGDIPEGYSVSREKKERFSLILESASTNQTSMYLCASRRNTGELFFGEGSRLTVL.

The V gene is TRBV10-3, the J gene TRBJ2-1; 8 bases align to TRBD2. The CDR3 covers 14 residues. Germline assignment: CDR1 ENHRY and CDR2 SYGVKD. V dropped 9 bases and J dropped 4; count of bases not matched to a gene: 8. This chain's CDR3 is CAMQPGGGYNEQFF. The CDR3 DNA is TGTGCCATGCAGCCCGGGGGGGGGTACAATGAGCAGTTCTTC.

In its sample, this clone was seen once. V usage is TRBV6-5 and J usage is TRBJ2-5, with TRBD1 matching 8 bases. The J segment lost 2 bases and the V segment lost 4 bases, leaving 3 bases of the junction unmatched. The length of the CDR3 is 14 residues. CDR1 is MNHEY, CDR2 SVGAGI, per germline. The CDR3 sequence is CASSWTGLQETQYF. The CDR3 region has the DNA TGTGCCAGCAGTTGGACAGGGTTACAAGAGACCCAGTACTTC.

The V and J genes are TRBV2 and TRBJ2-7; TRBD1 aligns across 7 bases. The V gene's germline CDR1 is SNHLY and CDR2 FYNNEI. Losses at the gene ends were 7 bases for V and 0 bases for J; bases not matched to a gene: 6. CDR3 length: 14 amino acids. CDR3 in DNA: TGTGCCAGCAAGAAGGGGGCGAGCTCCTACGAGCAGTACTTC. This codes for CASKKGASSYEQYF.